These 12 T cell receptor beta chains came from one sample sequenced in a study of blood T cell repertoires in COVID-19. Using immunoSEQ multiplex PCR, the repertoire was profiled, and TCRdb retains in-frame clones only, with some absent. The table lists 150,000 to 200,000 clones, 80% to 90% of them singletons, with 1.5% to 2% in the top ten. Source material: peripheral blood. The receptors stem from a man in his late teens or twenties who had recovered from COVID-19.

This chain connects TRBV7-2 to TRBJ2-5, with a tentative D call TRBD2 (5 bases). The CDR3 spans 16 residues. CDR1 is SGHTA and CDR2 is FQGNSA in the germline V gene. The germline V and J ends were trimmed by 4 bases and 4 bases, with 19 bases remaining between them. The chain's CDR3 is CASSSGSVRAGETQYF. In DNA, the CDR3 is TGTGCCAGCAGCTCTGGTTCGGTACGGGCGGGAGAGACCCAGTACTTC.

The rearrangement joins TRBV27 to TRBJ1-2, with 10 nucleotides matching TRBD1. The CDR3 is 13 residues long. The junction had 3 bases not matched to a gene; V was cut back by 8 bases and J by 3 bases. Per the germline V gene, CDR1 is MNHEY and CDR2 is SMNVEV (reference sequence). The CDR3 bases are TGTGCCAGCCGACAGGGGGCGGACTATGGCTACACCTTC. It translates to CASRQGADYGYTF.

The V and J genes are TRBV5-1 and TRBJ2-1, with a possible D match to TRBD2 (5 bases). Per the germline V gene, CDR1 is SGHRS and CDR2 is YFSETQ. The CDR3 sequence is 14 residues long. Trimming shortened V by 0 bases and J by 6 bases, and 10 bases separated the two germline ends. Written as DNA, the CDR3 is TGCGCCAGCAGCTTGGGAGAACGGGGCAATGAGCAGTTCTTC. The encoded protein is CASSLGERGNEQFF.

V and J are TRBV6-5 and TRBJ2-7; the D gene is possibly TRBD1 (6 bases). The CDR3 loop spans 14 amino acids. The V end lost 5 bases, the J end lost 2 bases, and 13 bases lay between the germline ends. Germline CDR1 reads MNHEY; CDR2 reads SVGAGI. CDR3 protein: CASSRSRGAYEQYF. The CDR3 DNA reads TGTGCCAGCAGTAGATCCAGGGGAGCCTACGAGCAGTACTTC.

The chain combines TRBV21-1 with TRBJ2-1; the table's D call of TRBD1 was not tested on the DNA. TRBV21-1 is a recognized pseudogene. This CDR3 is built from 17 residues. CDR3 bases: TGTGCCAGCAGCCCCCCGAGAGACAGGGGAGAATGCAATGAGCAGTTCTTC. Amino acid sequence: CASSPPRDRGECNEQFF.

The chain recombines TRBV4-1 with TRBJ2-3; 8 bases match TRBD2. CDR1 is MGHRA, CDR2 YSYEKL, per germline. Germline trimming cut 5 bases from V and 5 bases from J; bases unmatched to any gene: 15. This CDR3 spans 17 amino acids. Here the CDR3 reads CASSSNSGGLGLDTQYF. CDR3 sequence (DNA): TGCGCCAGCAGCTCAAACTCGGGGGGGTTGGGCCTAGATACGCAGTATTTT.

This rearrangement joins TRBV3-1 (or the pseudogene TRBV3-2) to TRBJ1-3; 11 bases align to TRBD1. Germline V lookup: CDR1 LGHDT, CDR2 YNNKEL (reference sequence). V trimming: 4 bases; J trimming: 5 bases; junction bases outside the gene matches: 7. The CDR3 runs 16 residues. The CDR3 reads CASSRPGQGARNTIYF. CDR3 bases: TGTGCCAGCAGCCGTCCAGGACAGGGGGCAAGAAACACCATATATTTT.

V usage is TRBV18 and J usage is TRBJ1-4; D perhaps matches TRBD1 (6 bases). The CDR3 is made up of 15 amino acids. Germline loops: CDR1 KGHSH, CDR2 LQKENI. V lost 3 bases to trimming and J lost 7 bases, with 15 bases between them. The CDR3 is CASSPREGHFEKLFF. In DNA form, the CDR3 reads TGTGCCAGCTCACCGAGGGAGGGACACTTTGAAAAACTGTTTTTT.

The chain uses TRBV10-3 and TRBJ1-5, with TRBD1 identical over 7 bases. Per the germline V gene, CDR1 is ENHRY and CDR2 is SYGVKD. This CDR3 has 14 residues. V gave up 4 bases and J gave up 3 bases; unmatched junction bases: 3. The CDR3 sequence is CAISGDRDNQPQHF. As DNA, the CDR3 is TGTGCCATCAGTGGAGACAGGGACAATCAGCCCCAGCATTTT.

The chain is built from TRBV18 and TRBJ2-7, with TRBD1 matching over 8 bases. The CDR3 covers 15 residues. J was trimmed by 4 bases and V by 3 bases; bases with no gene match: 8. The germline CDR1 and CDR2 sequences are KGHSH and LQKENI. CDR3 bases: TGTGCCAGCTCACCGTCGGGACAGGCATCTTACGAGCAGTACTTC. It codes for CASSPSGQASYEQYF.

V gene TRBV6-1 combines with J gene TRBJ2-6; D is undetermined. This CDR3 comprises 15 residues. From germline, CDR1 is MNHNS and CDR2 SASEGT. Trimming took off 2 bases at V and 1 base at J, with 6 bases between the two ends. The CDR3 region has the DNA TGTGCCAGCAGTGAACTAGGTTCTGGGGCCAACGTCCTGACTTTC. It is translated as CASSELGSGANVLTF.

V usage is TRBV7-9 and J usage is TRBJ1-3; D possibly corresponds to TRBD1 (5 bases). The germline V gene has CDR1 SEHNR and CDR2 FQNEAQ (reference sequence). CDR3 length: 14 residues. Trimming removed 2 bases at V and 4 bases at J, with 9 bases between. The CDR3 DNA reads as TGTGCCAGCAGCTTACTCAGGGCGGGAAACACCATATATTTT. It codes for CASSLLRAGNTIYF.